These T cell receptor beta chains were read from a single sample in a study of cytomegalovirus exposure and HLA in healthy donors. Sequenced by immunoSEQ multiplex PCR; TCRdb stores in-frame clones only, minus some. The data hold around 150,000 clones, with about 9.2% observed a single time. Sequenced material: PBMCs. Source of these receptors: a woman aged 40 to 55 in good health and CMV-seropositive. CDR3s include the opening cysteine and the closing phenylalanine or tryptophan. D genes are given only for firm matches. Not every row has a clone size; where given, it reads once, few, many or a size class.

>TRBV7-7|TRBJ2-1|few|TRBD1
TGTGCCAGCAGCCGGGACAGGACCTCGCACAATGAGCAGTTCTTC
CASSRDRTSHNEQFF
>TRBV6-6|TRBJ2-3|NA|TRBD2
TGTGCCAGCAGTTATGGAACGCGGGGGAACACAGATACGCAGTATTTT
CASSYGTRGNTDTQYF
>TRBV7-3|TRBJ2-4|NA|TRBD1
TGTGCCAGCAGCTTAGGGGGACAGGGGAATTTCTTCATCGAGTACTTC
CASSLGGQGNFFIEYF
>TRBV19|TRBJ2-7|NA|TRBD1
TGTGCCAGTAGTATAGATCCCCGGACAGGCGAAGACTACGAGCAGTACTTC
CASSIDPRTGEDYEQYF
>TRBV5-1|TRBJ1-1|few|NA
TGCGCCAGCAGCTTGGCCGAGGGTCGGGGTGAAGCTTTCTTT
CASSLAEGRGEAFF
>TRBV7-9|TRBJ1-3|NA|NA
TGTGCCAGCAGCTTACGGGGAAACACCATATATTTT
CASSLRGNTIYF
>TRBV5-1|TRBJ2-3|few|NA
TGCGCCAGCAGCTTGGGGACAGTTAGCACAGATACGCAGTATTTT
CASSLGTVSTDTQYF
>TRBV5-6|TRBJ1-5|few|NA
TGTGCCAGCAGCTCGACAGATAGCAATCAGCCCCAGCATTTT
CASSSTDSNQPQHF
>TRBV9|TRBJ1-4|NA|TRBD1
TGTGCCAGCAGCGTCTCAGGGGGGATGAGTGAAAAACTGTTTTTT
CASSVSGGMSEKLFF
>TRBV4-1|TRBJ2-7|few|TRBD1
TGCGCCAGCAGCCAGGGCCACGGGACAGGGGGCTACGAGCAGTACTTC
CASSQGHGTGGYEQYF
>TRBV19|TRBJ1-6|NA|TRBD1
TGTGCCAGTAGTATAGAGGGGACAGCTAGCTCCTATAATTCCCCCCTCCACTTT
CASSIEGTASSYNSPLHF
>TRBV7-2|TRBJ1-6|NA|TRBD1
TGTGCCAGCAGCCTTCACGGACAGGGGAGTAATTCACCCCTCCACTTT
CASSLHGQGSNSPLHF
>TRBV7-9|TRBJ1-2|NA|NA
TGTGCCAGCAGCTTACTTATGTTAGCTAACTATGGCTACACCTTC
CASSLLMLANYGYTF
>TRBV5-5|TRBJ1-5|few|NA
TGTGCCAGCAGCTTGGAAGGGGCGGGCAATCAGCCCCAGCATTTT
CASSLEGAGNQPQHF
>TRBV5-5|TRBJ1-1|NA|TRBD1
TGTGCCAGCAGCTTGCGGACAGGGGGCAACACTGAAGCTTTCTTT
CASSLRTGGNTEAFF
>TRBV18|TRBJ1-2|few|NA
TGTGCCAGCTCACCACAGACCAGACTCTCTGGCTACACCTTC
CASSPQTRLSGYTF